These 10 T cell receptor beta chains were sequenced from one sample in a study of shared clonotypes between healthy human individuals. Assay: immunoSEQ multiplex PCR; the TCRdb copy retains only in-frame clones and omits some. The data show around 1,100,000 clones, about 72% seen once. Material: memory CD4+ T cells from PBMCs. Subset described: CD45RA-negative fraction. The source is a man younger than 30 in good health. Some clones in this sample may be carry-over from other donors' samples.

This rearrangement joins TRBV10-1 to TRBJ2-3; TRBD2 agrees at 8 bases. The CDR3 consists of 17 residues. Germline CDR1 is WNHNN and CDR2 is SYGVQD (reference sequence). With V trimmed by 1 base and J by 6 bases, 12 bases remained unmatched. This chain's CDR3 is CASSELGGAGVADTQYF. DNA of the CDR3: TGCGCCAGCAGTGAGTTAGGAGGAGCGGGAGTCGCGGATACGCAGTATTTT.

This clone has just a few counts. At the DNA level, this CDR3 is encoded by other sequences in the same sample as well. The CDR3 DNA sequence: TGTGCCAGCAGTTCTAACACTGAAGCTTTCTTT. This encodes CASSSNTEAFF. The chain carries TRBV6-5 and TRBJ1-1, with D uncertain. The CDR3 contains 11 residues. Germline-derived CDR1 and CDR2 are MNHEY and SVGAGI. V lost 4 bases and J lost 2, with 2 bases in between.

This chain links TRBV9 with TRBJ2-3; D possibly corresponds to TRBD1 (5 bases). V dropped 3 bases and J dropped 6 bases, with 23 bases sitting between them. The length of the CDR3 is 17 residues. Germline CDR1 and CDR2: SGDLS and YYNGEE. This CDR3 is CASSALRQGPWADTQYF. The DNA for the CDR3 is TGTGCCAGCAGCGCCCTAAGGCAGGGCCCCTGGGCGGATACGCAGTATTTT.

The rearrangement links TRBV28 to TRBJ1-4; the match to TRBD1 covers 11 bases. Germline assignment: CDR1 MDHEN and CDR2 SYDVKM. V trimming: 7 bases; J trimming: 5 bases; junction bases outside the gene matches: 9. The CDR3 runs 16 residues. CDR3 coding DNA: TGTGCCAGCACCCCATCGGGGACAGGGGGAAATGAAAAACTGTTTTTT. This gives the protein CASTPSGTGGNEKLFF.

The chain is built from TRBV19 and TRBJ2-7; the match to TRBD2 covers 7 bases. Losses at the gene ends were 7 bases for V and 2 bases for J; bases not matched to a gene: 8. CDR3 length equals 14 residues. Germline lookup yields CDR1 LNHDA and CDR2 SQIVND (reference sequence). CDR3 coding DNA: TGTGCCAGTAAGGGGCGGGAGACCCCCTACGAGCAGTACTTC. It codes for CASKGRETPYEQYF.

The rearrangement joins TRBV9 to TRBJ2-2; D is unresolved. V lost 0 bases to trimming and J lost 5 bases, with 14 bases between them. CDR3 length: 16 amino acids. CDR1 is SGDLS and CDR2 is YYNGEE in the germline V gene. CDR3 loop: CASSVAGLTRTGELFF. The CDR3 DNA sequence: TGTGCCAGCAGCGTAGCTGGGCTCACCCGAACCGGGGAGCTGTTTTTT.

CDR3 in DNA: TGTGCCAGCAGTGAATTGGGAGCGGGAGATGGTAATGAGCAGTTCTTC. This codes for CASSELGAGDGNEQFF. The gene calls are TRBV25-1 and TRBJ2-1; the match to TRBD2 covers 8 bases. Germline V lookup: CDR1 MGHDK, CDR2 SYGVNS. This CDR3 is 16 amino acids long. V lost 1 base, J lost 7 bases, and 9 bases stayed unmatched.

The chain has TRBV18 and TRBJ2-7, with no clear D. This CDR3 spans 13 amino acids. V lost 6 bases and J lost 2, with 11 bases in between. Germline CDR1 and CDR2: KGHSH and LQKENI. CDR3 amino acids: CASSDDGTYEQYF. The CDR3 bases are TGTGCCAGCTCCGACGACGGAACCTACGAGCAGTACTTC.

The chain combines TRBV7-2 with TRBJ1-1, with D unclear. The V end lost 4 bases, the J end lost 3 bases, and 15 bases lay between the germline ends. CDR3 size: 15 residues. CDR1 and CDR2 (germline): SGHTA, FQGNSA. The CDR3 reads CASSSSPGEYTEAFF. As DNA, the CDR3 is TGTGCCAGCAGCTCATCCCCCGGGGAGTACACTGAAGCTTTCTTT.

This chain links TRBV5-1 with TRBJ2-3, with D maybe TRBD1 (5 bases). Germline V gene data show CDR1 as SGHRS and CDR2 as YFSETQ. Deletions cut 4 bases from V and 2 bases from J, with 11 bases between. The CDR3 is made up of 14 amino acids. CDR3 sequence: CASSPRQSTDTQYF. The DNA of the CDR3 is TGCGCCAGCAGCCCGCGACAGTCCACAGATACGCAGTATTTT.